This T cell receptor beta chain derives from a study of T cells after yellow fever vaccination. TCRdb called the 5' RACE reads again in MiXCR, with one record for every CDR3 protein. This repertoire shows approximately 580,000 distinct CDR3 sequences, less than 20% found once; its top ten account for approximately 15%. In its sample, this clonotype was seen many times. Unmatched junction bases numbered 7, after V lost 0 bases and J lost 6 bases. The CDR3 is 15 residues long. Germline CDR1 reads SGHRS; CDR2 reads YFSETQ. The sequence derives from a man younger than 35 who received the YFV17D yellow fever vaccine. This rearrangement joins TRBV5-1 to TRBJ2-3, with 7 bases identical to TRBD1. Sequenced here: PBMCs, sampled 5 to 6 days after the first yellow fever vaccination. CDR3 nucleotide sequence: TGCGCCAGCAGCTTGGAAGACAGGGTCGGGGATACGCAGTATTTT. It is translated as CASSLEDRVGDTQYF.